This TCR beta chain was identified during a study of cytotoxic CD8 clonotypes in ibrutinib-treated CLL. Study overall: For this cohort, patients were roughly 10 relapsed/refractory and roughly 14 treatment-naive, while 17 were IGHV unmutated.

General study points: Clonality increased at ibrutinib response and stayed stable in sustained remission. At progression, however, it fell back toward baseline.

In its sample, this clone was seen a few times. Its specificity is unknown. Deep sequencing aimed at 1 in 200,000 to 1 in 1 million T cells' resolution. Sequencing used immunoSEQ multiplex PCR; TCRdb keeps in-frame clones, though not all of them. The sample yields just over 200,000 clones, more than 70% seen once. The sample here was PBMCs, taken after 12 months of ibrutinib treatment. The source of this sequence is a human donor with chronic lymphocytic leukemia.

The CDR3 bases are TGTGCCAGCTCCCCAGGTGCGACACAAGAGACCCAGTACTTC. As protein: CASSPGATQETQYF. The chain recombines TRBV18 with TRBJ2-5; unclear D gene. V shed 6 bases and J shed 2 bases, with 13 bases lying between them. This CDR3 has 14 residues. The germline gives CDR1 KGHSH, CDR2 LQKENI.